This TCR beta chain is from a study of blood T cell repertoires in COVID-19. At the level of the study: Acute-phase and convalescent COVID-19 samples originated in the United States, Italy and Spain. Sources were T cells, B-cell-depleted T cells, or PBMCs; the material itself was cDNA or gDNA.

Authors' processing steps: Counts of nucleated cells, estimated from reference gene primer amplification, were obtained. Produced via immunoSEQ multiplex PCR; TCRdb's table is partial and in-frame only. The V and J calls and clone size were taken over from that table, and D and trimming were inferred from the DNA. The sample lists 40,000 to 50,000 clones; around 86% were seen once. This CDR3 spans 16 amino acids. The germline gives CDR1 DFQATT, CDR2 SNEGSKA (reference sequence). V was trimmed by 3 bases and J by 0 bases, leaving 15 bases between them. The sequence came from an elderly woman with acute or convalescent COVID-19. Source material: peripheral blood. The chain is built from TRBV20-1 and TRBJ1-5, with D maybe TRBD1 (5 bases). CDR3 region: CSASGSRGGSNQPQHF. The CDR3 nucleotides are TGCAGTGCTAGTGGCAGCCGGGGGGGTAGCAATCAGCCCCAGCATTTT.